A single sample gave rise to the 9 T cell receptor beta chains below, sequenced in a study of cytomegalovirus exposure and HLA in healthy donors. PCR was performed using 60 Vbeta and 13 Jbeta primers. Some clones are missing from TCRdb's copy, which holds only in-frame ones; the method was immunoSEQ multiplex PCR. The sample includes about 190,000 clones, 75% to 80% of them seen just once. Sequencing used PBMCs. Receptors originate from a young woman in good health and CMV-seropositive.

The V gene is TRBV7-9, the J gene TRBJ2-1; 13 bases agree with TRBD2. The CDR3 has 16 residues. Germline loops: CDR1 SEHNR, CDR2 FQNEAQ (reference sequence). V lost 1 base to trimming and J lost 8 bases; unmatched junction nucleotides: 5. CDR3 sequence reads: CASSLGTSGRADEQFF. Here the CDR3 DNA reads TGTGCCAGCAGCTTAGGAACTAGCGGGAGGGCCGATGAGCAGTTCTTC.

This clone was seen only a few times. This sequence joins TRBV6-1 and TRBJ2-1, with 7 nucleotides matching TRBD2. Trimming removed 4 bases from V and 5 bases from J; junction bases left unmatched: 8. This CDR3 has 15 amino acids. Germline V gives CDR1 MNHNS, CDR2 SASEGT. The CDR3 reads CASSGGTKADNEQFF. The CDR3 nucleotides read TGTGCCAGCAGTGGCGGGACTAAGGCTGACAATGAGCAGTTCTTC.

The chain employs TRBV6-4 and TRBJ1-2; D unclear. Germline V lookup: CDR1 MRHNA, CDR2 SNTAGT. This CDR3 region has 12 residues. Between the trimmed V and J ends, which lost 6 bases and 6 bases, there was a span of 11 bases. The CDR3 DNA is TGTGCCAGCAGAGGCGAGGTCAATGGCTACACCTTC. Protein product: CASRGEVNGYTF.

The chain recombines TRBV7-8 with TRBJ2-1; 11 nucleotides match TRBD1. The CDR3 covers 16 residues. CDR1 and CDR2 from the germline V gene are SGHVS and FQNEAQ. With 5 bases clipped from V and 6 bases from J, the junction kept 9 bases outside the gene matches. The CDR3: CASSAPGTGGVNEQFF. CDR3 nucleotide sequence: TGTGCCAGCAGCGCCCCCGGGACAGGGGGAGTCAATGAGCAGTTCTTC.

The rearrangement joins TRBV5-1 to TRBJ2-3; 9 bases map to TRBD2. Trimming took 5 bases from V and 0 from J; bases not matched to a gene: 7. The CDR3 totals 16 residues. CDR1 is SGHRS and CDR2 is YFSETQ in the germline V gene. The CDR3 coding sequence is TGCGCCAGCAGAGTGACTAGCGGATCTAGCACAGATACGCAGTATTTT. Amino acids: CASRVTSGSSTDTQYF.

This chain uses TRBV6-5 with TRBJ1-5, with 8 bases aligning to TRBD1. Germline assignment: CDR1 MNHEY and CDR2 SVGAGI. Unmatched junction bases numbered 3, after V lost 6 bases and J lost 5 bases. The CDR3 length is 13 residues. As DNA, the CDR3 is TGTGCCAGCAGCTTGACAGGGGATCAGCCCCAGCATTTT. Translation gives CASSLTGDQPQHF.

This clone was counted a few times. The chain combines TRBV11-2 with TRBJ2-7, with 8 bases fitting TRBD1. The CDR3 has 15 residues. CDR1 SGHAT and CDR2 FQNNGV come from the germline V gene. V lost 5 bases, J lost 5 bases, and 11 bases stayed unmatched. CDR3 in amino acids: CASSNDRGSLNEQYF. In DNA, the CDR3 is TGTGCCAGCAGCAACGACAGGGGAAGCCTAAACGAGCAGTACTTC.

The rearrangement uses TRBV23-1 and TRBJ2-7; TRBD2 aligns across 7 bases. TRBV23-1 belongs to the ORF category, with a function that is uncertain. This CDR3 comprises 16 residues. The ends lost 0 bases at V and 0 bases at J; junction bases unmatched: 5. For the CDR3, the DNA is TGCGCCAGCAGTCAATCGGGCCGCGGGGGCTCCTACGAGCAGTACTTC. Protein sequence: CASSQSGRGGSYEQYF.

A single count supports this clone. This sequence joins TRBV2 and TRBJ1-6; TRBD1 agrees at 7 bases. Trimming took 5 bases from V and 4 from J; bases not matched to a gene: 5. This CDR3 comprises 15 residues. Germline CDR1 reads SNHLY; CDR2 reads FYNNEI. The CDR3 protein is CASSRDSVYNSPLHF. The CDR3 DNA reads TGTGCCAGCAGTCGGGACAGTGTTTATAATTCACCCCTCCACTTT.